This TCR beta chain was identified during a study of cytomegalovirus exposure and HLA in healthy donors (dated by TCRdb to about 2017). Study-level background: In an earlier analysis of approximately 640 of the donors, less than 350 Gb of sequence data and 100 million or so unique TCR beta sequences from 150 million to 200 million T cells were reported. Along with the approximately 620-subject first cohort, a separate validation cohort of over a hundred different subjects was used. Genome-wide SNP genotypes for about 60% of the roughly 700 donors were used in a later genetic analysis, which treated that subset as a discovery cohort. Typing coverage varied by locus: roughly 629-640 donors for A, B, C, DRB1 and DQB1; more than 500 for DQA1; about 590 for DPA1; roughly 470 for DPB1. Among about 360 genotyped donors of the cohort, an average of approximately 230,000 unique TCR beta nucleotide sequences were sequenced per donor, roughly 18% of them non-productive. All discovery cohort repertoires had been generated on a single sequencing platform. Roughly 5 DR-DQ haplotypes were handled as single units for association and clustering, since linkage in the cohort was strong. HLA typing included class I and class II loci at four-digit resolution. Approximately 300 gigabases of sequencing data and around 90 million unique TCR sequences made up an early release that covered approximately 700 HLA-typed donors. The study aimed to test whether cataloging public T cell receptors could reveal signatures of past pathogen exposure. The study used immunosequencing to profile the T cell repertoires of approximately 640 subjects and linked those repertoires to cytomegalovirus serostatus. An earlier analysis of 587 of the donors used high-throughput TCR beta sequencing to judge whether each TCR beta V gene segment behaved as functional or pseudogenic. High-throughput TCR immunosequencing, statistical association of individual TCRs with disease status, and machine learning were combined to predict cytomegalovirus infection status. Donor age, sex, ethnicity and CMV serostatus were collected together with the repertoire data. Rather than using new phenotypic data, the later analysis identified candidate immune exposures from TCR beta sequences and from how often those sequences occurred across donors. A later analysis re-analyzed previously published TCR beta repertoires from several hundred donors and added high-resolution HLA genotyping to study TCR occurrence patterns. The genetic ancestry cluster associated with self-reported Caucasian donors included 70% to 85% of the roughly 400 genotyped donors.

Points on this clone: It has no known antigen specificity. No qualities accompany the bases; no much larger clone lies one base away.

Libraries were made using the immunoSEQ multiplex PCR assay. A mixture of 60 forward primers for TCR Vbeta segments and 13 reverse primers for TCR Jbeta segments was used in the multiplex PCR. A multiplex PCR assay on genomic DNA amplified the CDR3 region of rearranged TCR beta genes. The amplified TCR beta libraries were sequenced on the Illumina HiSeq System as 87-base-pair reads. The original methods were these. Across the 600 to 700 repertoires, a later analysis counted 78 million or so unique TCR beta chains, around 11 million of which were shared by at least two donors. A nearest-neighbor algorithm error-corrected the raw reads and collapsed the reads into unique sequences, merging closely related sequences to remove PCR and sequencing errors. Alignment of CDR3 sequences to IMGT reference sequences was used to assign V, D and J gene segments. For a sequence to be retained, at least a six-nucleotide match to both a V gene segment and a J gene segment was required. Rearrangements were classified as productive when the CDR3 lacked stop codons and remained in frame with V and J, and all other rearrangements were classified as non-productive. Following IMGT convention, CDR3 was defined as the stretch from the second conserved V-encoded cysteine up to the conserved J-encoded phenylalanine. In an earlier analysis of just under 600 of the donors, sequences lacking an unambiguous match to a single V gene segment were excluded. In an earlier analysis of several hundred of the donors, V segments were called functional above 56.7% productive rearrangements and were called segregating when the between-donor standard deviation exceeded 5%. To diagnose cytomegalovirus status from the catalog of TCR beta chain sequences, a statistical classification framework was built. In a later analysis, V and J genes were assigned by comparing TCR nucleotide sequences against IMGT/GENE-DB human TR gene sequences. In a later analysis, CDR3 sequences and most-parsimonious VDJ recombination scenarios were assigned using the TCRdist pipeline. In a later analysis, each TCR beta chain was defined by its CDR3 amino acid sequence together with its V-gene family, and reads lacking a unique V-gene family were excluded. To address suspected cross-contamination and a sequencing artifact, a later analysis removed roughly 640 highly shared, low-generation-probability nucleotide sequences. In a later analysis, a clonal expansion index for each public chain was calculated from normalized within-repertoire ranks of inferred template counts. In a later analysis, generation probabilities were computed using a VDJ recombination model fitted to out-of-frame rearrangements, and the results were checked against IGoR. In a later analysis, TCR-TCR, TCR-HLA and TCR-CMV co-occurrence was scored with hypergeometric tests, and a repertoire-size bias correction was applied to TCR pairs. A later analysis estimated false discovery rates by permuting HLA or CMV assignments 20 times. In a later analysis, co-occurring TCRs were grouped using DBSCAN, with TCRdist sequence similarity added in when clustering inside HLA-allele-positive subsets. For co-occurrence clustering, repertoires with fewer than 30,000 or more than 120,000 public chains were excluded, along with five repertoires with anomalous nucleotide sharing. Drawn from immuneACCESS, this table holds only the in-frame rearrangements with V and J called that TCRdb kept. Clones are partly lost; checked studies trace under half to an unresolved V gene and leave the rest unexplained. The DNA was the basis for D and trimming; V, J and clone size are from that table. The sample table shows just under 70,000 clones, and about 81% are seen once. The ten most abundant clones make up 6.5% of the sample.

CDR1 and CDR2, per the germline V gene, are SGHTA and FQGNSA. From the cysteine up to the phenylalanine, the CDR3 has a length of 17 residues. Kept here is only the CDR3 DNA, which spans 51 bases and is read in frame from base 1. For this chain, trimming is 2 bases at the V end and 3 bases at the J end, and the number of junction bases without a gene match is 7. What the research found in general, with its limitations: Some IMGT-functional V segments, including TRBV6-2 and TRBV6-3, could not be told apart with the 87-base-pair reads, so those segments were excluded. A cluster of highly shared sequence variants was judged likely to represent a technical artifact of the sequencing pipeline. Presence/absence analyses assumed roughly uniform sequencing depth across donors, an assumption that may not hold. A further reported finding was that TCR beta sequences accurately predicted the HLA-A and HLA-B alleles for most subjects in the first cohort. Because some donors lacked HLA typing at each locus, the association tests relied only on the typed subset. Strong co-occurrence of HLA alleles, especially DR and DQ, made assigning TCR associations to individual alleles difficult. In an earlier analysis of fewer than 750 of the donors, most TCR beta V segments were observed in productive rearrangements about 90% or about 30% of the time, broadly matching IMGT annotations. Linkage disequilibrium might explain the correlated functional status among segregating V segments, but an unknown experimental factor could not be ruled out. In a later genetic analysis, fewer N-insertions in productive TCRs were reported among donors in an Asian-associated ancestry cluster than the roughly 700-donor mean. In a later analysis, several top co-occurrence clusters were reported to appear linked to parvovirus B19, influenza, CMV and Epstein-Barr virus. A total of some 180 TCR beta chains were listed by the study as associated with cytomegalovirus. In a later analysis, TCR association rates were found to vary across HLA loci, with the most associated TCRs seen for DRB1 alleles and the fewest for HLA-C alleles. Compared with equally common non-associated chains, HLA-associated TCR beta chains in a later analysis were more clonally expanded and had lower generation probabilities. In both the original and validation cohorts, the classifier was reported to diagnose cytomegalovirus status with high specificity and sensitivity. According to a later analysis, most CMV-associated TCR beta chains appeared to be HLA-restricted, and the HLA associations seemed to be driven largely by CMV exposure. Specific HLA alleles were associated with over 15,000 TCR beta sequences at a false discovery rate of 0.05 in a later analysis. Because counts were too low, some 16 rarely observed V segments, including chromosome 9 orphons, were excluded from the earlier analysis of under 650 of the donors. This cohort had only TCR beta chains sequenced, and the lack of alpha or paired-chain data limited which features could be detected. The authors suggested that the approach could potentially be generalized to other disease states and immunological phenotypes. CMV serostatus was the only immune exposure information available for the cohort. Three of the identified cytomegalovirus-associated TCR beta chains were confirmed in vitro to be specific for cytomegalovirus antigens. While some public TCRs were present in many individuals, most TCR sequences turned up only very rarely across donors. An association between a missense DCLRE1C variant and V-gene and J-gene trimming of TCR beta chains was found in a later genetic analysis and replicated in an independent cohort.

The cohort was made up of hundreds of healthy bone marrow donors. At the time of sampling, all cohort members were nominally healthy, though unrecorded immune exposures were likely present. Of the approximately 620 cohort members, around 290 had a positive CMV serostatus and just over 350 had a negative one, while no CMV serostatus was recorded for the donor. A peripheral blood sample was provided by each donor, and peripheral blood mononuclear cells were used for TCR beta sequencing. The Qiagen DNeasy Blood Extraction Kit was used to extract genomic DNA from the blood cell samples. The sample was PBMCs. The sequence links TRBV7-2 to TRBJ2-4; 10 bases in the junction line up with TRBD2. The source is a human donor in good health. CDR3 protein: CASSLRSGGAGKNIQYF. In nucleotides, the sequence is TGTGCCAGCAGCTTAAGAAGCGGGGGGGCCGGCAAAAACATTCAGTACTTC.